This entry is about one T cell receptor beta chain. As yet, its antigen is unknown. The data originate from a study of T cell repertoires in cytomegalovirus infection. Overall study context: TCR beta signatures that were public indicated CMV infection and matching HLA type. Overall study results and limits: Across the ex vivo response, the dominant clonotypes were HLA-C-restricted CMV-specific TCR beta clonotypes.

The CDR3 runs 13 residues. The V gene's germline CDR1 is MNHEY and CDR2 SMNVEV (reference sequence). The V gene lost 2 bases and the J gene lost 4 bases, with 6 bases spanning the gap. A single record per CDR3 protein comes from TCRdb applying MiXCR to the reads. This sample has roughly 87,000 distinct CDR3 sequences; 29% occur once, and the top ten carry more than 70%. This rearrangement joins TRBV27 to TRBJ2-1; D is unresolved. The sample here was CD8+ T cells from cultured PBMCs, taken from culture after CMV antigen stimulation. This TCR was sampled from a human donor in good health (CMV status not recorded). Some clones in this sample may be carry-over from other donors' samples. CDR3 amino acids: CASSLMGYNEQFF. The CDR3 region has the DNA TGTGCCAGCAGTTTAATGGGGTACAATGAGCAGTTCTTC.